This T cell receptor beta chain was observed in a study of T cells after yellow fever vaccination. Trimming left V 7 bases short and J 1 base short, with 15 bases between. The CDR3 loop spans 15 amino acids. CDR1 and CDR2 (germline): LNHDA, SQIVND (reference sequence). This clonotype was counted between two and nine times. TCRdb reanalysed the 5' RACE reads using MiXCR and keeps one entry per CDR3 protein. This table holds just under 600,000 distinct CDR3 sequences, less than 15% found once. The source was PBMCs, collected on the day of the yellow fever booster vaccination. The chain has TRBV19 and TRBJ2-3, with D perhaps matching TRBD1 (6 bases). This clonotype originated in a young man who received the YFV17D yellow fever vaccine. DNA for the CDR3: TGTGCCAGTACCCTGAGGGGGTTTCGCACAGATACGCAGTATTTT. Translated: CASTLRGFRTDTQYF.